One sample yielded the 9 T cell receptor beta chains listed below, sequenced in a study of PD-L1 blockade in urothelial cancer. Time point in this sample: peripheral blood 6 weeks after treatment start. Sequencing was performed with immunoSEQ multiplex PCR; in TCRdb, only in-frame clones are kept and a portion is missing. The table shows under 25,000 clones, with around nine tenths occurring only once. The input for sequencing was PBMCs, taken around atezolizumab (anti-PD-L1) treatment. These receptors were collected from a woman aged 55-69 years with urothelial cancer.

The chain has TRBV4-3 and TRBJ2-7; D is unresolved. The CDR3 is made up of 15 amino acids. V lost 1 base and J lost 6, with 16 bases in between. Germline-derived CDR1 and CDR2 are LGHNA and YSLEER. DNA of the CDR3: TGCGCCAGCAGCCAAGCAAGAGAACTGGTCTCCGAGCAGTACTTC. Encoded protein: CASSQARELVSEQYF.

V and J are TRBV19 and TRBJ2-5; TRBD2 agrees at 7 bases. V shed 5 bases, J shed 0 bases, and the junction held 3 bases outside the gene matches. CDR3 length: 14 residues. Per the germline V gene, CDR1 is LNHDA and CDR2 is SQIVND (reference sequence). DNA for the CDR3: TGTGCCAGTAGTCCCACTAGCGACCAAGAGACCCAGTACTTC. Encoded protein: CASSPTSDQETQYF.

The chain is built from TRBV9 and TRBJ2-2; D not certain. The V and J ends lost 4 bases and 1 base respectively, with 2 bases between them. Germline CDR1 and CDR2: SGDLS and YYNGEE. The CDR3 contains 12 residues. CDR3 loop: CASSLNTGELFF. The CDR3, as DNA: TGTGCCAGCAGCCTGAACACCGGGGAGCTGTTTTTT.

This sequence joins TRBV27 and TRBJ2-7, with 13 bases lining up with TRBD2. CDR1 and CDR2 from the germline V gene are MNHEY and SMNVEV (reference sequence). Trimming removed 5 bases from V and 1 base from J; junction bases left unmatched: 5. This CDR3 has 16 residues. The CDR3 nucleotides are TGTGCCAGCAGTCCCCGGACTAGCGGGGGTTCCTACGAGCAGTACTTC. It encodes CASSPRTSGGSYEQYF.

The V call is TRBV29-1, the J call TRBJ2-2; 14 bases line up with TRBD2. V gave up 7 bases and J gave up 4 bases; unmatched junction bases: 8. Germline V gives CDR1 SQVTM, CDR2 ANQGSEA. This CDR3 contains 16 residues. CDR3 sequence reads: CSARGLAGERTGELFF. CDR3 coding DNA: TGCAGCGCCCGGGGACTAGCGGGAGAGCGCACCGGGGAGCTGTTTTTT.

V usage is TRBV19 and J usage is TRBJ2-7; possible D gene TRBD1, 5 bases. The V end lost 6 bases, the J end lost 2 bases, and 14 bases lay between the germline ends. CDR3 length equals 14 residues. From germline, CDR1 is LNHDA and CDR2 SQIVND (reference sequence). Here the CDR3 DNA reads TGTGCCAGTAGCAATCGACAGACCCCCTACGAGCAGTACTTC. Its translation: CASSNRQTPYEQYF.

The J gene is TRBJ2-5, the V gene TRBV9, with D perhaps TRBD2 (7 bases). The CDR3 spans 16 residues. Germline values: CDR1 SGDLS, CDR2 YYNGEE. Trimming pared 0 bases from V and 3 bases from J, leaving 15 bases between. DNA for the CDR3: TGTGCCAGCAGCGTAGCTGGAGGGGGAGGGAAAGAGACCCAGTACTTC. It yields the protein CASSVAGGGGKETQYF.

The chain couples TRBV2 to TRBJ2-1; 7 nucleotides agree with TRBD2. V dropped 3 bases and J dropped 3; count of bases not matched to a gene: 5. There are 15 residues in the CDR3. CDR1 is SNHLY and CDR2 is FYNNEI in the germline V gene. CDR3 protein: CASSDGGRVYNEQFF. The CDR3, as DNA: TGTGCCAGCAGTGACGGCGGGAGAGTCTACAATGAGCAGTTCTTC.

This chain links TRBV11-2 with TRBJ1-2; D remains unclear. With 5 bases removed from V and 3 bases from J, the gap between germline ends came to 7 bases. Germline assignment: CDR1 SGHAT and CDR2 FQNNGV. The CDR3 is 12 residues long. The DNA for the CDR3 is TGTGCCAGCAGCACTATGGACTATGGCTACACCTTC. Translated: CASSTMDYGYTF.